Below, 24 T cell receptor beta chains from the same sample are listed, as sequenced in a study of blood T cells in healthy people across ages (dated by TCRdb to the mid-2010s). Library preparation used 5' RACE. Sequencing used an Illumina HiSeq 2500. A second PCR of roughly 7 to 11 cycles was performed with a sample-barcoded 5' primer and a J-beta primer mix. TCRdb cleaned the public reads at Q25 with fastp, built clones with MiXCR and kept in-frame beta chains. Each CDR3 protein gets just one entry, which takes the most common genes and DNA from the rows behind it. This sample holds roughly 930,000 distinct CDR3 sequences; 45% to 50% were observed only once. The ten top clones hold roughly 13% of the sample. Material: blood. All receptors come from a man aged 25 to 40 in good health.

The rearrangement uses TRBV28 and TRBJ2-7; the D is unclear. V lost 2 bases and J lost 2, with 10 bases in between. The CDR3 sequence is 14 residues long. Germline CDR1 and CDR2: MDHEN and SYDVKM. The DNA of the CDR3 is TGTGCCAGCAGTTTAGCAGCACCTACCTACGAGCAGTACTTC. Its translation is CASSLAAPTYEQYF.

The table lists this clonotype with a few counts. The V gene is TRBV20-1, the J gene TRBJ1-2, with D perhaps matching TRBD1 (5 bases). Germline V gene lookup returns CDR1 DFQATT and CDR2 SNEGSKA (reference sequence). There are 14 residues in the CDR3. Trimming pared 8 bases from V and 2 bases from J, leaving 18 bases between. In nucleotides, the CDR3 is TGCAGTCCAGGCAGGGATGGAGGGAACTATGGCTACACCTTC. Protein product: CSPGRDGGNYGYTF.

This clonotype has only a few counts. The chain uses TRBV4-1 and TRBJ2-5; D is possibly TRBD1 (5 bases). The germline V gene has CDR1 MGHRA and CDR2 YSYEKL. Deletions cut 2 bases from V and 4 bases from J, with 11 bases between. This CDR3 is 14 amino acids long. The CDR3 reads CASSQQTARETQYF. The CDR3, as DNA: TGCGCCAGCAGCCAACAGACAGCTAGAGAGACCCAGTACTTC.

The rearrangement uses TRBV20-1 and TRBJ2-5, with TRBD2 identical over 11 bases. The length of the CDR3 is 17 residues. V was pared by 4 bases and J by 5 bases, with 15 bases of the junction left unmatched. Per germline, CDR1 DFQATT and CDR2 SNEGSKA (reference sequence). The CDR3 loop reads CSANSGGASLFGETQYF. The CDR3 DNA reads as TGCAGTGCTAATAGCGGGGGGGCAAGCCTTTTCGGGGAGACCCAGTACTTC.

The chain employs TRBV27 and TRBJ1-5; a possible D gene is TRBD1 (5 bases). This CDR3 spans 14 amino acids. Germline V gene sequence: CDR1 MNHEY, CDR2 SMNVEV (reference sequence). V dropped 3 bases and J dropped 3 bases, with 9 bases sitting between them. Written as DNA, the CDR3 is TGTGCCAGCAGTTTTTTGGGGGACAATCAGCCCCAGCATTTT. Its protein product is CASSFLGDNQPQHF.

This rearrangement joins TRBV12-3 or TRBV12-4 to TRBJ2-2; 8 bases are a match to TRBD1. The V gene end was trimmed by 6 bases and the J gene end by 1 base; junction bases not matched to a gene: 7. The CDR3 has 16 residues. CDR3 sequence: CASSPRTGRNTGELFF. The CDR3 DNA is TGTGCCAGCAGCCCCAGGACAGGGCGGAACACCGGGGAGCTGTTTTTT.

This clonotype was counted between two and nine times. The chain carries TRBV3-1 and TRBJ2-1; 7 bases are shared with TRBD1. The DNA end lines up better with TRBJ2-7; the J call may be wrong. CDR1 LGHDT and CDR2 YNNKEL come from the germline V gene (reference sequence). The CDR3 spans 17 residues. The CDR3 loop reads CASRPHRGESSYNEQYF. The DNA for the CDR3 is TGTGCCAGCAGACCGCACAGGGGCGAATCCTCCTACAATGAGCAGTACTTC.

The V gene is TRBV28, the J gene TRBJ2-7; 11 bases are shared with TRBD1. The junction had 6 bases not matched to a gene; V was cut back by 5 bases and J by 3 bases. This CDR3 region has 15 residues. Germline V gives CDR1 MDHEN, CDR2 SYDVKM. The CDR3 DNA follows: TGTGCCAGCAGTGGCCGGACAGGGGGCATCTACGAGCAGTACTTC. Translating gives CASSGRTGGIYEQYF.

This clonotype turned up a few times. The genes are TRBV5-1 and TRBJ2-3; 10 bases map to TRBD2. V was clipped by 3 bases and J by 2 bases; unmatched bases: 3. The germline CDR1 and CDR2 sequences are SGHRS and YFSETQ. The CDR3 contains 15 residues. Written as DNA, the CDR3 is TGCGCCAGCAGCTCAGCGGGGGGGTACACAGATACGCAGTATTTT. Translation: CASSSAGGYTDTQYF.

The chain recombines TRBV4-3 with TRBJ1-1, with 7 bases fitting TRBD1. The CDR3 sequence is 16 residues long. J lost 4 bases, V lost 0 bases, and 8 bases had no gene match. CDR1 is LGHNA, CDR2 YSLEER, per germline. The CDR3: CASSQEQGWGSTEAFF. Written as DNA, the CDR3 is TGCGCCAGCAGCCAAGAACAGGGGTGGGGGAGCACTGAAGCTTTCTTT.

The DNA of the CDR3 is TGCAGCGTTAGACCGGGAGACGCTGAAGCTTTCTTT. It codes for CSVRPGDAEAFF. V and J are TRBV29-1 and TRBJ1-1; the D is unclear. The CDR3 sequence is 12 residues long. Between the trimmed V and J ends, which lost 5 bases and 6 bases, there was a span of 13 bases. Germline CDR1 and CDR2: SQVTM and ANQGSEA.

The chain recombines TRBV20-1 with TRBJ2-3, with 7 nucleotides matching TRBD2. V was clipped by 6 bases and J by 2 bases; unmatched bases: 8. Germline V lookup: CDR1 DFQATT, CDR2 SNEGSKA (reference sequence). CDR3 size: 14 residues. CDR3 nucleotides: TGCAGTGCCCCCCCGGGGGGACTCACAGATACGCAGTATTTT. As protein: CSAPPGGLTDTQYF.

The V call is TRBV12-3 or TRBV12-4, the J call TRBJ2-1; 10 bases are a match to TRBD1. The CDR3 runs to 16 residues. With V trimmed by 5 bases and J by 3 bases, 7 bases remained unmatched. CDR3 loop: CASSPRTGGFYNEQFF. CDR3 nucleotide sequence: TGTGCCAGCAGTCCGCGGACAGGGGGATTCTACAATGAGCAGTTCTTC.

The V and J genes are TRBV5-1 and TRBJ2-2; 8 bases align to TRBD1. J was trimmed by 7 bases and V by 4 bases; bases with no gene match: 9. The length of the CDR3 is 15 residues. CDR1 and CDR2 from the germline V gene are SGHRS and YFSETQ. CDR3 residues: CASSTRDRFVGELFF. DNA for the CDR3: TGCGCCAGCAGCACCCGGGACAGGTTCGTCGGGGAGCTGTTTTTT.

This sequence joins TRBV6-2 or TRBV6-3 and TRBJ2-7; D gene unclear. Germline V lookup: CDR1 MNHEY, CDR2 SVGEGT. The CDR3 totals 13 residues. V gave up 2 bases and J gave up 1 base, with 6 bases separating them. The CDR3 protein is CASSYPNSYEQYF. In nucleotides, the CDR3 is TGTGCCAGCAGTTACCCAAATTCCTACGAGCAGTACTTC.

J is TRBJ1-1 and V is TRBV5-1; tentatively, D is TRBD1 (6 bases). Trimming took 4 bases from V and 7 from J, leaving 17 bases between them. This CDR3 has 14 amino acids. CDR1 is SGHRS and CDR2 is YFSETQ in the germline V gene. This CDR3 reads CASSANPQGVEAFF. The CDR3 nucleotides read TGCGCCAGCAGCGCAAACCCACAGGGAGTTGAAGCTTTCTTT.

This chain connects TRBV7-9 to TRBJ2-7; 7 bases match TRBD1. Germline-derived CDR1 and CDR2 are SEHNR and FQNEAQ (reference sequence). V lost 2 bases to trimming and J lost 3 bases; unmatched junction nucleotides: 4. The length of the CDR3 is 14 residues. This CDR3 is CASSLMRQGYEQYF. For the CDR3, the DNA is TGTGCCAGCAGCTTAATGAGACAGGGCTACGAGCAGTACTTC. Complete variable domain (other parts from reference TRBV7-9 and TRBJ2-7): DTGVSQNPRHKITKRGQNVTFRCDPISEHNRLYWYRQTLGQGPEFLTYFQNEAQLEKSRLLSDRFSAERPKGSFSTLEIQRTEQGDSAMYLCASSLMRQGYEQYFGPGTRLTVT.

This clonotype showed up many times. The chain carries TRBV7-6 and TRBJ2-7, with TRBD2 matching 12 bases. CDR1 is SGHVS and CDR2 is FNYEAQ in the germline V gene. The CDR3 is 15 residues long. The ends lost 5 bases at V and 0 bases at J; junction bases unmatched: 2. CDR3 coding DNA: TGTGCCAGCAGCAGACTAGCGGGGGACTCCTACGAGCAGTACTTC. Its translation is CASSRLAGDSYEQYF.

The chain joins TRBV7-2 to TRBJ1-3; D ambiguous. Germline values: CDR1 SGHTA, CDR2 FQGNSA. The CDR3 extends over 14 amino acids. Trimming took 3 bases from V and 4 from J, leaving 10 bases between them. The CDR3 sequence is CASSFLPDGNTIYF. DNA of the CDR3: TGTGCCAGCAGCTTCTTACCGGACGGAAACACCATATATTTT.

A few counts support this clonotype. The chain recombines TRBV10-3 with TRBJ2-7; 8 nucleotides line up with TRBD1. The germline gives CDR1 ENHRY, CDR2 SYGVKD. This CDR3 contains 13 residues. J lost 7 bases, V lost 7 bases, and 9 bases had no gene match. The CDR3 is CAITGGTGGEQYF. CDR3 in DNA: TGTGCCATCACAGGAGGGACAGGCGGAGAGCAGTACTTC.

The chain employs TRBV7-9 and TRBJ2-4; 10 nucleotides align to TRBD1. The J call may be in error: the DNA end matches TRBJ2-7 better. The CDR3 is 13 amino acids. From germline, CDR1 is SEHNR and CDR2 FQNEAQ (reference sequence). CDR3 residues: CATAGTGVDEQYF. As DNA, the CDR3 is TGTGCCACAGCTGGGACAGGGGTTGACGAGCAGTACTTC.

This clonotype appeared once. The CDR3 loop reads CASSLEPGGAYGYTF. As DNA, the CDR3 is TGTGCCAGCAGCTTAGAACCAGGGGGCGCCTATGGCTACACCTTC. V gene TRBV7-2 combines with J gene TRBJ1-2, with 8 bases that match TRBD1. The CDR3 extends over 15 amino acids. The J segment lost 4 bases and the V segment lost 1 base, leaving 5 bases of the junction unmatched. Germline CDR1 reads SGHTA; CDR2 reads FQGNSA.

This rearrangement joins TRBV24-1 to TRBJ2-3, with 8 bases aligning to TRBD1. Per germline, CDR1 KGHDR and CDR2 SFDVKD. CDR3 length: 15 amino acids. Trimming cost V 4 bases and J 2 bases; bases outside gene matches: 4. The CDR3 reads CATSDRQGFTDTQYF. As DNA, the CDR3 is TGTGCCACCAGTGACCGACAGGGGTTCACAGATACGCAGTATTTT.

The rearrangement joins TRBV7-9 to TRBJ2-1; D not certain. The germline gives CDR1 SEHNR, CDR2 FQNEAQ (reference sequence). The CDR3 has 13 residues. V gave up 8 bases and J gave up 0 bases, with 8 bases separating them. CDR3 coding DNA: TGTGCCAGCGGGGTGAGCTCCTACAATGAGCAGTTCTTC. Protein product: CASGVSSYNEQFF.